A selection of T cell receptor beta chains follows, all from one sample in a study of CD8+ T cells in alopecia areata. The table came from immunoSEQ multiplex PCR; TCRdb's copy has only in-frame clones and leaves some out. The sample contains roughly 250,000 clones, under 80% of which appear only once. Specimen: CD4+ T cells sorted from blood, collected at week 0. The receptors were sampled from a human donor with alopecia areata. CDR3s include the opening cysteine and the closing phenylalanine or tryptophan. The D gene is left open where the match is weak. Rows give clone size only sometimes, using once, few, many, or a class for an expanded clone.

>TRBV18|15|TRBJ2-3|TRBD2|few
TGTGCCAGCTCACCCCTTAGCGGGGGCACAGATACGCAGTATTTT
CASSPLSGGTDTQYF
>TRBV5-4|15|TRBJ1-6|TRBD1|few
TGTGCCAGCAGTTCGCAGGGACAGAATAATTCACCCCTCCACTTT
CASSSQGQNNSPLHF
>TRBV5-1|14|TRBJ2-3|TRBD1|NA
TGCGCCAGCAGTCAGGGGGCGAGCACAGATACGCAGTATTTT
CASSQGASTDTQYF
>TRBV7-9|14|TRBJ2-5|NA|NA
TGTGCCAGCAGCTTAGTCGGCCGCCAAGAGACCCAGTACTTC
CASSLVGRQETQYF
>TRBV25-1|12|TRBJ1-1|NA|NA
TGTGCCAGCGGGGGACCCACCACTGAAGCTTTCTTT
CASGGPTTEAFF
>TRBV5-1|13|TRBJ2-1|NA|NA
TGCGCCAGCAGCCTCCAGGGTATGGATGAGCAGTTCTTC
CASSLQGMDEQFF
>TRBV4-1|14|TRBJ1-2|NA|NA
TGCGCCAGCAGCCAAGATTCCGCGTACTATGGCTACACCTTC
CASSQDSAYYGYTF
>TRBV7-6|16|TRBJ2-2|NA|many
TGTGCCAGCAGCTCCGATGGGCTAGTCATGGCAGGGGAGCTGTTTTTT
CASSSDGLVMAGELFF
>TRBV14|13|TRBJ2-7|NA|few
TGTGCCAGCAGCCGCGATTTCGGTTACGAGCAGTACTTC
CASSRDFGYEQYF
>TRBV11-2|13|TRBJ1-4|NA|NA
TGTGCCAGCAGCAGGACTCGTCGGGAAAAACTGTTTTTT
CASSRTRREKLFF
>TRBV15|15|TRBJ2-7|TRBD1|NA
TGTGCCACCAGCAGGATAGACAGGGTAGGATACGAGCAGTACTTC
CATSRIDRVGYEQYF
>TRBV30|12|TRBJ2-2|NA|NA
TGTGCCTGGAGTGACGGGGGCGGGGAGCTGTTTTTT
CAWSDGGGELFF
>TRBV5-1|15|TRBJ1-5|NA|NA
TGCGCCAGCAGCTTGGACGGGAGAAGCAATCAGCCCCAGCATTTT
CASSLDGRSNQPQHF
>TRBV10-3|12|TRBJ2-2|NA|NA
TGTGCCATCACCCTTAACACCGGGGAGCTGTTTTTT
CAITLNTGELFF
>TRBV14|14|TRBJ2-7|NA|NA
TGTGCCAGCAGCCAAGATTATCGTAGCTACGAGCAGTACTTC
CASSQDYRSYEQYF
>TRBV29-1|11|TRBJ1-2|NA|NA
TGCAGCGCTCTCGGGAGGGCCGGCTACACCTTC
CSALGRAGYTF
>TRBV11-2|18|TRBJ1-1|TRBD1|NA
TGTGCCAGCAGCCGAAGGGCTCTGTCGTGGCAGGGGGAAGGTGAAGCTTTCTTT
CASSRRALSWQGEGEAFF
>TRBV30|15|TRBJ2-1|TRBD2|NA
TGTGCCTGGAGTGAAATTGGGGGGGCCTACAATGAGCAGTTCTTC
CAWSEIGGAYNEQFF
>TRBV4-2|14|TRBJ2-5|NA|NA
TGTGCCAGCAGCATGGGGGACAACCAAGAGACCCAGTACTTC
CASSMGDNQETQYF
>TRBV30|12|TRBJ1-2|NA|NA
TGTGCCTGGAGTGGAAACATGGGTGGCTACACCTTC
CAWSGNMGGYTF
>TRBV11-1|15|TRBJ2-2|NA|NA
TGTGCCAGCAGCCGGACTACCATTAACACCGGGGAGCTGTTTTTT
CASSRTTINTGELFF
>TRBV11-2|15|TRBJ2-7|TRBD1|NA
TGTGCCAGCAGCCCCAGCAGGGGGCTTGAATACGAGCAGTACTTC
CASSPSRGLEYEQYF
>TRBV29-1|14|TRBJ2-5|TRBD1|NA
TGCAGCGTTGAAGCAGGGACAGGGTATGAGACCCAGTACTTC
CSVEAGTGYETQYF
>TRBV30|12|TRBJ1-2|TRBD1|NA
TGTGCCTGGAGTGCAGGGGGCTATGGCTACACCTTC
CAWSAGGYGYTF
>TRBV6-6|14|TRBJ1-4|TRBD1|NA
TGTGCCAGCAGCGATGACAGGGAAACTGAAAAACTGTTTTTT
CASSDDRETEKLFF
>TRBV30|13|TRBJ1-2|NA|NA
TGTGCCTGGACCTTACAGATTAACTATGGCTACACCTTC
CAWTLQINYGYTF
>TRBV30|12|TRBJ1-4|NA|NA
TGTGCCTGGAGCTCGGGGGACGAAAAACTGTTTTTT
CAWSSGDEKLFF
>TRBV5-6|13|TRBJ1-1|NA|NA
TGTGCCAGCAACCTGACACCAAACACTGAAGCTTTCTTT
CASNLTPNTEAFF
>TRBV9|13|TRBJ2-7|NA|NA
TGTGCCAGCAGCGTTGGGCCAACCTACGAGCAGTACTTC
CASSVGPTYEQYF
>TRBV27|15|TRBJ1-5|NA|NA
TGTGCCAGCAGTTTAGTAGGCCTGCGCAATCAGCCCCAGCATTTT
CASSLVGLRNQPQHF
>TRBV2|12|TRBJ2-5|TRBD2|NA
TGTGCCAGCAGTGAAGGCGGACTAGCGGGCGACTTC
CASSEGGLAGDF
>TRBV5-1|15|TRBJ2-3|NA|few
TGCGCCAGCAGCTTGAGAGGAGTCACCACAGATACGCAGTATTTT
CASSLRGVTTDTQYF
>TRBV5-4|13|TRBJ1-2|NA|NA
TGTGCCAGCAGCGCTGACCTTAACTATGGCTACACCTTC
CASSADLNYGYTF
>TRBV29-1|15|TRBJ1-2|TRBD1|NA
TGCAGCGTTGAAGAATGGACAGGGGGTGACTATGGCTACACCTTC
CSVEEWTGGDYGYTF
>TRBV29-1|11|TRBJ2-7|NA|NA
TGCAGCGTTGAATTGGGGACAACTACGTACTTC
CSVELGTTTYF
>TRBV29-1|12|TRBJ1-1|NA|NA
TGCAGCGCCGGAGGTGGGGACACTGAAGCTTTCTTT
CSAGGGDTEAFF
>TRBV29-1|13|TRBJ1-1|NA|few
TGCAGCGTTAGAAGTGGGGTGAACACTGAAGCTTTCTTT
CSVRSGVNTEAFF
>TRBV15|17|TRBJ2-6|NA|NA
TGTGCCACCAGCAATGCCATGACTTCCTCTGGGGCCAACGTCCTGACTTTC
CATSNAMTSSGANVLTF
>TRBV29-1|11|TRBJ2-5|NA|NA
TGCAGCTTTAGGTACCAAGAGACCCAGTACTTC
CSFRYQETQYF
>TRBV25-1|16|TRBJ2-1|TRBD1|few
TGTGCCAGCAGTGCCCTCCTGGGACAGGGACTGGATGAGCAGTTCTTC
CASSALLGQGLDEQFF
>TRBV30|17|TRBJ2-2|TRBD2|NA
TGTGCCTGGAGTCCTCCGGGACTAGCGATATACACCGGGGAGCTGTTTTTT
CAWSPPGLAIYTGELFF
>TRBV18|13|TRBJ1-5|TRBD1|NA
TGTGCCAGCCAGGGACAGAACAATCAGCCCCAGCATTTT
CASQGQNNQPQHF
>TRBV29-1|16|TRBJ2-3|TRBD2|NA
TGCAGCGTTGGGCCTCTAGCGGGGGGGCCTTGGGATACGCAGTATTTT
CSVGPLAGGPWDTQYF
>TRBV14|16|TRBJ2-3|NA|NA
TGTGCCAGCAGCCAAGATTTTGGCAGACGCAGAGATACGCAGTATTTT
CASSQDFGRRRDTQYF
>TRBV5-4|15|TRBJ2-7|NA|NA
TGTGCCAGCAGCTTGGGGGCCCTAGGAGAGGGCGAGCAGTACTTC
CASSLGALGEGEQYF
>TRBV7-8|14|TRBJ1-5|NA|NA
TGTGCCAGCAGCTTTAACGGGGGAGATCAGCCCCAGCATTTT
CASSFNGGDQPQHF
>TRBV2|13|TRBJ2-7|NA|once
TGTGCCAGCACCTTGACAGGTCTCGACGAGCAGTACTTC
CASTLTGLDEQYF
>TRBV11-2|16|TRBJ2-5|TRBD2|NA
TGTGCCAGCAGCATCGGACTAGCGGGGGGACAAGAGACCCAGTACTTC
CASSIGLAGGQETQYF
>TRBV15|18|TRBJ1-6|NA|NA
TGTGCCACCAGCAGAGTGGTAGGGGCGAGCTCCTATAATTCACCCCTCCACTTT
CATSRVVGASSYNSPLHF
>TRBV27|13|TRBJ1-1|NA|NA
TGTGCCAGCAGTTTGGACGAAAGAACTGAAGCTTTCTTT
CASSLDERTEAFF
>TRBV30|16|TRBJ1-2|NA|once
TGTGCCTGGAGTGTACCGCCGGGGGCCGGATTCTATGGCTACACCTTC
CAWSVPPGAGFYGYTF
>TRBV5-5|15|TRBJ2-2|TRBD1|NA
TGTGCCAGCAGCCGGGACAGCTCGAACACCGGGGAGCTGTTTTTT
CASSRDSSNTGELFF
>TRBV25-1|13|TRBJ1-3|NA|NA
TGTGCCAGCAGTGAGGTCTCTGGAAACACCATATATTTT
CASSEVSGNTIYF
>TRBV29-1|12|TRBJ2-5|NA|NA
TGCAGCGCCCGGGCAGAGAAAGAGACCCAGTACTTC
CSARAEKETQYF
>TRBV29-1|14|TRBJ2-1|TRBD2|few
TGCAGCGTTGACGGACTAGCGGGGGGAAGGGAGCAGTTCTTC
CSVDGLAGGREQFF